This TCR beta chain was recovered during a study of shared clonotypes between healthy human individuals. Study details: The cohort had a couple of women and a few men, ages 18 to 49.

Study-level results: Apart from blood, nothing was sampled; tissue repertoires likely differ. Only a few donors were included, so the genetic and exposure-history diversity represented was limited.

TCRdb's table, derived via immunoSEQ multiplex PCR, lists solely in-frame clones and lacks some. Of around 530,000 clones in the sample, around 81% were seen once. Each donor was a Caucasian adult residing in Nashville, Tennessee. On this clone: Its antigen is not identified.

Sequencing used PBMCs. This receptor was taken from a woman aged 40 to 55 in good health. Some clones in this sample may be carry-over from other donors' samples.

Written as DNA, the CDR3 is TGTGCCAGCCGCCCTAGCGGGGCTTACGAGCAGTACTTC. Translated: CASRPSGAYEQYF. The J gene is TRBJ2-7, the V gene TRBV28; 9 bases align to TRBD2. V was clipped by 8 bases and J by 4 bases; unmatched bases: 6. The CDR3 is made up of 13 amino acids. Germline V gene lookup returns CDR1 MDHEN and CDR2 SYDVKM.